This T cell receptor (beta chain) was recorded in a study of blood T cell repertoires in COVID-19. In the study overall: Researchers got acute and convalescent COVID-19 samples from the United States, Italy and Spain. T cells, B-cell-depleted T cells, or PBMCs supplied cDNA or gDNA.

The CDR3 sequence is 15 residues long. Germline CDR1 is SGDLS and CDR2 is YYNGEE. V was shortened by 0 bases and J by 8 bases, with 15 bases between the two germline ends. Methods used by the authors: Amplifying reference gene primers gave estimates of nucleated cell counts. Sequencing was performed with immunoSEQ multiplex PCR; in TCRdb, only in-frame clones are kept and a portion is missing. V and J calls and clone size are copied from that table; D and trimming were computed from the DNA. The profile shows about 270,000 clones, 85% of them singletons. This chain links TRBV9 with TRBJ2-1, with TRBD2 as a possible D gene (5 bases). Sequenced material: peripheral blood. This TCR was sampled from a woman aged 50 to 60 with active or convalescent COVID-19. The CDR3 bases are TGTGCCAGCAGCGTAGGGGAGCAAGGGTTCCATGAGCAGTTCTTC. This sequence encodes CASSVGEQGFHEQFF.